The 5 T cell receptor beta chains presented below share a single source sample, sequenced in a study of blood T cell repertoires in COVID-19. Produced via immunoSEQ multiplex PCR; TCRdb's table is partial and in-frame only. The sample shows roughly 58,000 clones, 75% to 85% of them seen only once. Material: peripheral blood. The receptor source for this set is a man in his sixties with COVID-19, enrolled during active disease.

The rearrangement joins TRBV5-8 to TRBJ1-2; possibly TRBD1 for D (5 bases). Deletions cut 4 bases from V and 4 bases from J, with 17 bases between. CDR1 and CDR2 from the germline V gene are SGHTS and YDEGEE. The CDR3 length is 15 residues. CDR3 bases: TGTGCCAGCAGCAACACTCACAGGATCTCCTATGGCTACACCTTC. This encodes CASSNTHRISYGYTF.

This sequence joins TRBV5-1 and TRBJ2-5, with D tentatively TRBD2 (6 bases). The CDR3 loop spans 15 amino acids. Trimming shortened V by 4 bases and J by 2 bases, and 15 bases separated the two germline ends. CDR1 SGHRS and CDR2 YFSETQ come from the germline V gene. The chain's CDR3 is CASSPRGTEQETQYF. For the CDR3, the DNA is TGCGCCAGCAGCCCCCGGGGGACTGAACAAGAGACCCAGTACTTC.

For the CDR3, the DNA is TGTGCCAGCAGCTTAGCCCTGGGAAGGGAGTGGTGGAACTATGGCTACACCTTC. Protein product: CASSLALGREWWNYGYTF. The J gene is TRBJ1-2, the V gene TRBV11-2; the D is unclear. V shed 1 base and J shed 2 bases, with 20 bases lying between them. CDR1 SGHAT and CDR2 FQNNGV come from the germline V gene. There are 18 residues in the CDR3. The full variable domain, in which reference TRBV11-2 and TRBJ1-2 provide the parts outside the CDR3, is EAGVAQSPRYKIIEKRQSVAFWCNPISGHATLYWYQQILGQGPKLLIQFQNNGVVDDSQLPKDRFSAERLKGVDSTLKIQPAKLEDSAVYLCASSLALGREWWNYGYTFGSGTRLTVV.

The rearrangement joins TRBV6-2 or TRBV6-3 to TRBJ1-5, with D possibly TRBD1 on 5 matching bases. The CDR3 spans 12 residues. Trimming took 6 bases from V and 9 from J, leaving 12 bases between them. CDR1 is MNHEY, CDR2 SVGEGT, per germline. CDR3 protein: CASSPGGGPQHF. The CDR3, as DNA: TGTGCCAGCAGCCCCGGCGGGGGGCCCCAGCATTTT.

This rearrangement joins TRBV27 to TRBJ2-1, with a possible D match to TRBD2 (5 bases). The germline CDR1 and CDR2 sequences are MNHEY and SMNVEV (reference sequence). The V end was cut by 5 bases, the J end by 7 bases, with 9 bases between. The CDR3 is 12 amino acids. The CDR3 nucleotides read TGTGCCAGCAGTCTACGCGGGAATGAGCAGTTCTTC. Its translation: CASSLRGNEQFF.